This T cell receptor beta chain is drawn from a study of radiation and T cells in renal cell carcinoma. Profiled with immunoSEQ multiplex PCR; TCRdb holds only in-frame clones, not every one. The sample includes roughly 80,000 clones, around 78% of them seen just once. Noted time point: blood 4 weeks post-SBRT, at nephrectomy. The treatment here: 15 Gy SBRT to primary tumor, nephrectomy 4 weeks later. Nephrectomy followed 15 Gy stereotactic body radiation by 4 weeks. Radiation-treated patients gave blood at baseline, week 2 and week 4. Study results and caveats: From baseline, blood top tumor clonotypes peaked at 2 weeks post-radiation.

Germline V gene sequence: CDR1 SGHTA, CDR2 FQGTGA. There are 13 residues in the CDR3. V was trimmed by 5 bases and J by 5 bases, leaving 9 bases between them. Regarding this clone: Its antigen is not known.

This sequence was found in a woman aged 55-69 years with renal cell carcinoma. The sample consisted of blood, taken from a patient whose treatment included radiotherapy and nephrectomy. V and J are TRBV7-3 and TRBJ2-2; D remains unclear. This CDR3 is CASSLGPTGELFF. The CDR3 DNA reads TGTGCCAGCAGCCTCGGACCTACCGGGGAGCTGTTTTTT.